This TCR beta chain is from a study of blood T cell repertoires in COVID-19. V lost 5 bases and J lost 1, with 15 bases in between. CDR3 size: 15 residues. Per germline, CDR1 SGHTA and CDR2 FQGNSA. Original methodology: Amplified reference gene primers provided the basis for estimating nucleated cell counts. Sequencing used immunoSEQ multiplex PCR; TCRdb keeps in-frame clones, though not all of them. That table is the source of V, J and clone size, and D and trimming were worked out from the DNA. Of roughly 150,000 clones listed, under 95% are singletons. The sequenced sample consisted of peripheral blood. V and J are TRBV7-2 and TRBJ2-7, with a possible D match to TRBD2 (5 bases). The receptor's source is a man in his late teens or twenties with COVID-19, enrolled during active disease. The CDR3 bases are TGTGCCAGCAGCCCCGGCAGGACTTTATCCTACGAGCAGTACTTC. This codes for CASSPGRTLSYEQYF. Drawing the rest from reference TRBV7-2 and TRBJ2-7, the complete variable domain is GAGVSQSPSNKVTEKGKDVELRCDPISGHTALYWYRQSLGQGLEFLIYFQGNSAPDKSGLPSDRFSAERTGGSVSTLTIQRTQQEDSAVYLCASSPGRTLSYEQYFGPGTRLTVT.